A selection of T cell receptor beta chains follows, all from one sample in a study of shared clonotypes between healthy human individuals. Sequencing was performed with immunoSEQ multiplex PCR; in TCRdb, only in-frame clones are kept and a portion is missing. The repertoire has roughly 2,500,000 clones, roughly 93% of them found once; the top ten carry more than 0.35%. Sequencing input: naive CD4+ T cells from PBMCs. The receptors originated from a man between 18 and 35 years old in good health. Some clones in this sample may be carry-over from other donors' samples. The CDR3 runs from the conserved cysteine through the conserved F or W. A D gene is named only where the DNA matches it firmly. Clone size is stated in some rows and not others, as once, few, many or a class when expanded.

J gene | V gene | D gene | clone size | CDR3 length | CDR3 DNA | CDR3 protein
TRBJ1-4 | TRBV28 | . | once | 17 | TGTGCCAGCAGCCCCGTGGGGCCCCCAACCACTAATGAAAAACTGTTTTTT | CASSPVGPPTTNEKLFF
TRBJ2-6 | TRBV7-9 | . | . | 14 | TGTGCCAGCAGCCGGGGGAATGGGGCCAACGTCCTGACTTTC | CASSRGNGANVLTF
TRBJ2-3 | TRBV7-2 | TRBD2 | . | 15 | TGTGCCAGCAGCTTAGCGGGACTAGGTACAGATACGCAGTATTTT | CASSLAGLGTDTQYF
TRBJ2-1 | TRBV4-2 | TRBD2 | . | 17 | TGTGCCAGCAGCCAAGTCGGCGGGACTAGCGGACCCAATGAGCAGTTCTTC | CASSQVGGTSGPNEQFF
TRBJ2-3 | TRBV28 | . | . | 17 | TGTGCCAGCCAGGTGCGGGGGCAGGTGGGAGGGGCAGATACGCAGTATTTT | CASQVRGQVGGADTQYF
TRBJ2-2 | TRBV30 | . | few | 11 | TGTGCCTGGATTCTTTCCGGGGAGCTGTTTTTT | CAWILSGELFF
TRBJ2-3 | TRBV9 | TRBD2 | . | 20 | TGTGCCAGCAGCGTATCCGGCCTAGCGGGAGAGCATACTAGCACAGATACGCAGTATTTT | CASSVSGLAGEHTSTDTQYF
TRBJ1-2 | TRBV9 | . | . | 14 | TGTGCCAGCAGCGAGGGGGGCTCTAACTATGGCTACACCTTC | CASSEGGSNYGYTF
TRBJ1-1 | TRBV7-8 | . | . | 14 | TGTGCCAGCAGCTTTTCGATTGTGGGGACTGAAGCTTTCTTT | CASSFSIVGTEAFF
TRBJ1-3 | TRBV9 | . | . | 15 | TGTGCCAGCAGCCCGGAAGGGGGAACCGGAAACACCATATATTTT | CASSPEGGTGNTIYF
TRBJ2-1 | TRBV30 | . | . | 11 | TGTGCCTGGAGTAGCCGGGAGCAACAGTTCTTC | CAWSSREQQFF
TRBJ2-7 | TRBV7-2 | . | . | 15 | TGTGCCAGCAGCCCCTCCGGGGTCTCCGCCTACGAGCAGTACTTC | CASSPSGVSAYEQYF
TRBJ2-1 | TRBV6-1 | . | . | 13 | TGTGCCAGCAGGACCACAGGGCAGGGACACCCGTTCTTC | CASRTTGQGHPFF
TRBJ2-7 | TRBV6-5 | TRBD2 | . | 14 | TGTGCCAGCAGTTTCCCGGGACTAGTGGGCGAGCAGTACTTC | CASSFPGLVGEQYF
TRBJ1-2 | TRBV28 | . | . | 17 | TGTGCCAGCAGTTCCCGACGAAACAGGGAAACTAACTATGGCTACACCTTC | CASSSRRNRETNYGYTF
TRBJ2-1 | TRBV5-1 | TRBD2 | . | 15 | TGCGCCAGCAGCTTGAGGCGGGGGGACTACAATGAGCAGTTCTTC | CASSLRRGDYNEQFF
TRBJ2-6 | TRBV7-2 | . | once | 17 | TGTGCCAGCAGCCGCGGACAGAGCCCCTCTGGGGCCAACGTCCTGACTTTC | CASSRGQSPSGANVLTF
TRBJ2-2 | TRBV5-5 | TRBD1 | once | 15 | TGTGCCAGCAGCTTGATAACAGGGGTTACCGGGGAGCTGTTTTTT | CASSLITGVTGELFF
TRBJ2-3 | TRBV5-1 | . | . | 15 | TGCGCCAGCAGCTCGGGGGCTTACCAAACAGATACGCAGTATTTT | CASSSGAYQTDTQYF
TRBJ2-2 | TRBV4-1 | . | . | 16 | TGCGCCAGCAGCCAAGAAGGCGGGCCGGACACCGGGGAGCTGTTTTTT | CASSQEGGPDTGELFF
TRBJ1-1 | TRBV28 | . | . | 12 | TGTGCCAGCACCTCGGATGTCACTGAAGCTTTCTTT | CASTSDVTEAFF
TRBJ2-7 | TRBV25-1 | TRBD2 | . | 15 | TGTGCCAGCAGTGAGCCTAGCGGGAGGGCCGGGGAGCAGTACTTC | CASSEPSGRAGEQYF
TRBJ1-4 | TRBV6-5 | . | few | 14 | TGTGCCAGCAGTTCGATGGGTCTTGGGGAAAAACTGTTTTTT | CASSSMGLGEKLFF
TRBJ1-4 | TRBV4-1 | . | . | 13 | TGCGCCAGCAGCCAAGTCTGGGATGAAAAACTGTTTTTT | CASSQVWDEKLFF
TRBJ2-4 | TRBV5-4 | . | . | 17 | TGTGCCAGCAGCTTGGCCTCGCAGGGACAAGCCAAAAACATTCAGTACTTC | CASSLASQGQAKNIQYF
TRBJ2-1 | TRBV5-6 | TRBD2 | . | 15 | TGTGCCAGCAGCACGGGACTAGCGGGAGGGCCGCGGCAGTTCTTC | CASSTGLAGGPRQFF
TRBJ1-2 | TRBV5-4 | . | . | 15 | TGTGCCAGCAGCCCCGGGACCCCCCCGCCAGGGGGCTACACCTTC | CASSPGTPPPGGYTF
TRBJ1-2 | TRBV10-3 | . | . | 13 | TGTGCCATCAGTGAGTCGAGGCACTATGGCTACACCTTC | CAISESRHYGYTF
TRBJ1-2 | TRBV6-5 | . | . | 12 | TGTGCCAGCAGTTACCCGGGAAGGGGCTACACCTTC | CASSYPGRGYTF
TRBJ2-2 | TRBV9 | TRBD1 | . | 15 | TGTGCCAGCAGCCTACAGGGGATCAACACCGGGGAGCTGTTTTTT | CASSLQGINTGELFF
TRBJ1-1 | TRBV28 | . | . | 13 | TGTGCCAGCAGTTTCCCGGACAGCACTGAAGCTTTCTTT | CASSFPDSTEAFF
TRBJ1-5 | TRBV28 | . | . | 16 | TGTGCCAGCAGTTTTACCGCGACAGTTGGCAATCAGCCCCAGCATTTT | CASSFTATVGNQPQHF
TRBJ2-2 | TRBV22-1 | . | once | 14 | TGTCCTGGGAGCGCGATTAATTGCACCGGGGAGCTGTTTTTT | CPGSAINCTGELFF
TRBJ2-3 | TRBV27 | . | . | 14 | TGTGCCAGCAGACAGGTTCTTGCCACAGATACGCAGTATTTT | CASRQVLATDTQYF
TRBJ2-7 | TRBV5-1 | TRBD2 | . | 15 | TGCGCCAGCAGCCCACTAGCGGGATCCTCCTACGAGCAGTACTTC | CASSPLAGSSYEQYF
TRBJ1-4 | TRBV15 | TRBD1 | . | 12 | TGTGCCACCAGCAAAGACAGGGCTTCGACCCTTTTT | CATSKDRASTLF
TRBJ2-7 | TRBV28 | . | . | 12 | TGTGCCAGCTGCCCTACGGGCTTCGAGCAGTACTTC | CASCPTGFEQYF
TRBJ2-1 | TRBV28 | . | . | 16 | TGTGCCAGCAGTTTTACAGGGCTCGGGTCCTACAATGAGCAGTTCTTC | CASSFTGLGSYNEQFF
TRBJ1-5 | TRBV6-1 | . | . | 17 | TGTGCCAGCAGTGAAGATACGTGGGGTTATGGCAATCAGCCCCAGCATTTT | CASSEDTWGYGNQPQHF
TRBJ1-5 | TRBV6-1 | TRBD1 | . | 15 | TGTGCCAGCAGTGAACAGGGGGCTAACAATCAGCCCCAGCATTTT | CASSEQGANNQPQHF
TRBJ2-5 | TRBV2 | . | . | 14 | TGTGCCAGCAGTGAGTGGCAGGGTGGAGAGACCCAGTACTTC | CASSEWQGGETQYF
TRBJ1-5 | TRBV7-2 | . | . | 14 | TGTGCCAGCAGCTTAGGACCGGTACTATGGCCCCAGCATTTT | CASSLGPVLWPQHF
TRBJ2-7 | TRBV4-2 | . | . | 15 | TGTGCCAGCAGCCAAGGTAGTAGCGGCTCCTACGAGCAGTACTTC | CASSQGSSGSYEQYF
TRBJ2-3 | TRBV11-2 | . | . | 15 | TGTGCCAGCAGCTCTCAGATCAACACCCCCGGTACGCAGTATTTT | CASSSQINTPGTQYF
TRBJ2-1 | TRBV4-1 | TRBD2 | . | 16 | TGCGCCAGCAGCCAAGAAATAGCGGGAGCGTACAATGAGCAGTTCTTC | CASSQEIAGAYNEQFF
TRBJ1-1 | TRBV28 | . | . | 11 | TGTGCCAGCAGTGGCAGTACTGAAGCTTTCTTT | CASSGSTEAFF
TRBJ2-3 | TRBV7-2 | TRBD2 | . | 15 | TGTGCCAGCAGCTTTGGCGGGAGCGCTCCAGATACGCAGTATTTT | CASSFGGSAPDTQYF
TRBJ1-4 | TRBV28 | TRBD1 | . | 15 | TGTGCCAGCACCTCTCCCGGGACAGGACCTGAAAAACTGTTTTTT | CASTSPGTGPEKLFF
TRBJ1-5 | TRBV6-6 | . | . | 13 | TGTGCCAGCAGTACAAGTTACAATCAGCCCCAGCATTTT | CASSTSYNQPQHF
TRBJ2-5 | TRBV9 | TRBD2 | . | 20 | TGTGCCAGCAGCTCCCTCGGGAATAGCGGGAGTAACCCTGGGCAAGAGACCCAGTACTTC | CASSSLGNSGSNPGQETQYF
TRBJ2-5 | TRBV5-4 | . | . | 14 | TGTGCCAGCAGCACGTGGAGGAACCAAGAGACCCAGTACTTC | CASSTWRNQETQYF
TRBJ2-2 | TRBV18 | TRBD2 | . | 15 | TGTGCCAGCTCACCACCGGGACTAGCGGACGGGGAGCTGTTTTTT | CASSPPGLADGELFF
TRBJ2-2 | TRBV4-2 | . | . | 14 | TGTGCCAGCAGTACTGGCGCAGCTACCGGGGAGCTGTTTTTT | CASSTGAATGELFF
TRBJ2-7 | TRBV28 | TRBD1 | . | 13 | TGTGCCAGCAGCCGCGACAGGGGGGCAGAGCAGTACTTC | CASSRDRGAEQYF
TRBJ2-5 | TRBV13 | . | . | 16 | TGTGCCAGCAGCAATATAGGCCAATCTGGAGGGGAGACCCAGTACTTC | CASSNIGQSGGETQYF
TRBJ2-7 | TRBV28 | . | . | 14 | TGTGCCAGCAGCTCAACTGGGACGGGTCCCGAGCAGTACTTC | CASSSTGTGPEQYF
TRBJ1-2 | TRBV9 | . | . | 13 | TGTGCCAGCAGCGTACAGGCTAACTATGGCTACACCTTC | CASSVQANYGYTF
TRBJ2-1 | TRBV30 | . | . | 11 | TGTGCCTGTAGCGGATACAATGAGCAGTTCTTC | CACSGYNEQFF
TRBJ1-5 | TRBV19 | . | . | 15 | TGTGCCAGTACCCTCAGGAGAGAAGGTGGTCAGCCCCAGCATTTT | CASTLRREGGQPQHF
TRBJ2-1 | TRBV5-4 | . | . | 16 | TGTGCCAGCAGCTTGGGACGTGCTAGCTCCTACAATGAGCAGTTCTTC | CASSLGRASSYNEQFF